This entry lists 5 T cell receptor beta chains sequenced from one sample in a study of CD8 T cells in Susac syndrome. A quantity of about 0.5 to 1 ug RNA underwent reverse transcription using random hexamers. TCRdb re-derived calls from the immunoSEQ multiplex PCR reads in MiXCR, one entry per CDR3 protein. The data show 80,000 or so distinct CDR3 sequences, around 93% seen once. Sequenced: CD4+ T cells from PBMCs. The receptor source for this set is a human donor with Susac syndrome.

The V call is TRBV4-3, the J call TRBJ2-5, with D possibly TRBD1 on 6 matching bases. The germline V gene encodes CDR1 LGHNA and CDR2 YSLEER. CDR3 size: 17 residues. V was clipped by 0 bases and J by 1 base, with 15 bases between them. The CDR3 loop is CASSQDVSQGSQETQYF. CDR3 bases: TGCGCCAGCAGCCAAGACGTGAGTCAGGGGAGCCAAGAGACCCAGTACTTC.

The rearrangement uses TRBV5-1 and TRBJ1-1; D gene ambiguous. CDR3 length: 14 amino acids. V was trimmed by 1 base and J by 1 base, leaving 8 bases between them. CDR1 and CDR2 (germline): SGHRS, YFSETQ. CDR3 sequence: CASSLSGPNTEAFF. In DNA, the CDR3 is TGCGCCAGCAGCTTGTCTGGGCCGAACACTGAAGCTTTCTTT.

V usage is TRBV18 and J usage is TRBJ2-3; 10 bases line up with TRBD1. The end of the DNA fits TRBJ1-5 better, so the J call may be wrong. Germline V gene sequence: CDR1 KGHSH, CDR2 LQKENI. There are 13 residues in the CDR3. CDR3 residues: CASSRDRGSDQHF. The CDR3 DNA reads TGTGCCAGCTCGCGGGACAGGGGAAGTGATCAGCATTTT.

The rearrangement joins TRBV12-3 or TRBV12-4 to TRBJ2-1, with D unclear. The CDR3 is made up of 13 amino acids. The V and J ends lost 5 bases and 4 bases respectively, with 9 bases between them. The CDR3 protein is CASSPVQYNEQFF. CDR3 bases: TGTGCCAGCAGTCCCGTCCAGTACAATGAGCAGTTCTTC.

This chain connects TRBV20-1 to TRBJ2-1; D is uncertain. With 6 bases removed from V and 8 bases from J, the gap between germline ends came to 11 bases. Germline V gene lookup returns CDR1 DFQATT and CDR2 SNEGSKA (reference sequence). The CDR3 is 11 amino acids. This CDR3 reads CSAARVYEQFF. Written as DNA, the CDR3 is TGCAGTGCCGCTAGGGTCTATGAGCAGTTCTTC.